What follows is one TCR beta chain and its context. Per the original methods: Amplification with reference gene primers provided the estimates of nucleated cell counts. The repertoire was sequenced with immunoSEQ multiplex PCR; TCRdb's copy has only in-frame clones and lacks some. V, J and clone size are taken as reported in that table, and D and trimming were inferred from the DNA itself. The data contain 150,000 to 200,000 clones, approximately 81% of them seen just once; the ten biggest clones take up about 14%. This CDR3 region has 12 residues. V was clipped by 6 bases and J by 8 bases, with 13 bases between them. Germline-derived CDR1 and CDR2 are MRHNA and SNTAGT. Enrolled during active infection, Seattle patients were then followed longitudinally. This specimen comes from a study of blood T cell repertoires in COVID-19. Across the study: The origin of the acute and convalescent COVID-19 samples was the United States, Italy and Spain.

V usage is TRBV6-4 and J usage is TRBJ1-1, with D perhaps matching TRBD1 (6 bases). The sequence derives from a woman aged 70-85 years with COVID-19, enrolled during active disease. Material for sequencing was peripheral blood. The CDR3 region has the DNA TGTGCCAGCAGCGCTACGACAGGAGAAGCTTTCTTT. Its translation: CASSATTGEAFF.